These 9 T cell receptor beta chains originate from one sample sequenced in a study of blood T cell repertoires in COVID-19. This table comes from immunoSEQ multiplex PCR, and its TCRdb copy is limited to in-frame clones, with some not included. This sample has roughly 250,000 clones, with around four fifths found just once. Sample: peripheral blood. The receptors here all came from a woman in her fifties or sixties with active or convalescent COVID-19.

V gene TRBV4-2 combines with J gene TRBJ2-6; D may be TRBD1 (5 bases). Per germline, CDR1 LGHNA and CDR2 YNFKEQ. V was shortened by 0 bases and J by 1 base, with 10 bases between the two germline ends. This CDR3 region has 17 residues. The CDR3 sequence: CASSQDLGASGANVLTF. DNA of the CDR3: TGTGCCAGCAGCCAAGATTTAGGGGCGTCTGGGGCCAACGTCCTGACTTTC.

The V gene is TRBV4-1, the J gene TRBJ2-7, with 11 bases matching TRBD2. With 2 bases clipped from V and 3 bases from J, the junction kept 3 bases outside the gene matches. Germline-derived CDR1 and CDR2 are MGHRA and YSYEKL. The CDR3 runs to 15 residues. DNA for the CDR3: TGCGCCAGCAGCCAACCGACTAGCGGGGTCTACGAGCAGTACTTC. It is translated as CASSQPTSGVYEQYF.

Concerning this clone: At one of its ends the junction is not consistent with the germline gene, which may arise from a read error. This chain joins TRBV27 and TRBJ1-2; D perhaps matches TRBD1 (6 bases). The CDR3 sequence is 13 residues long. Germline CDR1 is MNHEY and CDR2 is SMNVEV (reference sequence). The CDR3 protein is CASSFIGGGGPVF. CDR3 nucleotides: TGTGCCAGCAGTTTTATTGGGGGGGGCGGCCCGGTCTTC.

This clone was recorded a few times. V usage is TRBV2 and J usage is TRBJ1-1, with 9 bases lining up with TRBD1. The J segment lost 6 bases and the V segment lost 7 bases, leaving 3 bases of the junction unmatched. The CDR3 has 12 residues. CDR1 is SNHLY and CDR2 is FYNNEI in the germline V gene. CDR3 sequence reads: CASKDRGSEAFF. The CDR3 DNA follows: TGTGCCAGCAAGGACAGGGGTTCTGAAGCTTTCTTT.

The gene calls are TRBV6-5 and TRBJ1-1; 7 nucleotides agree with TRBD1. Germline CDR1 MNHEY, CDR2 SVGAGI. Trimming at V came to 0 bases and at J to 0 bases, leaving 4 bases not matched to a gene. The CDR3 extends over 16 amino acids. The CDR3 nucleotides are TGTGCCAGCAGTTACTCGAGACAGGGACTGAACACTGAAGCTTTCTTT. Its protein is CASSYSRQGLNTEAFF.

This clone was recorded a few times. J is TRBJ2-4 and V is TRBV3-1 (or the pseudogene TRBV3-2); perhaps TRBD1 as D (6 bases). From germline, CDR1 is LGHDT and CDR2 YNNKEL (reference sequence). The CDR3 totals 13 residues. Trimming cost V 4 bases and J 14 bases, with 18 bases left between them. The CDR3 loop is CASSLGQHGGKYF. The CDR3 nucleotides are TGTGCCAGCAGCCTTGGACAGCACGGAGGAAAGTACTTC.

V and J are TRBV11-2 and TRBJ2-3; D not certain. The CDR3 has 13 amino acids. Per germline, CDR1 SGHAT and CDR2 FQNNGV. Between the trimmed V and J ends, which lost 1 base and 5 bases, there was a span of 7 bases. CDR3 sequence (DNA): TGTGCCAGCAGCTTAGGACTCTTAGATACGCAGTATTTT. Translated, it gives CASSLGLLDTQYF.

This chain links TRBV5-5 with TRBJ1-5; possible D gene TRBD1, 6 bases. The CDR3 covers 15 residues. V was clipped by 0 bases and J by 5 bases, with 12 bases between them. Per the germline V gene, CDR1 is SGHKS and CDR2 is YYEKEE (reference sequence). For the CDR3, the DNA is TGTGCCAGCAGCTTGGCCGGGGGGGCTTATCAGCCCCAGCATTTT. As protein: CASSLAGGAYQPQHF.

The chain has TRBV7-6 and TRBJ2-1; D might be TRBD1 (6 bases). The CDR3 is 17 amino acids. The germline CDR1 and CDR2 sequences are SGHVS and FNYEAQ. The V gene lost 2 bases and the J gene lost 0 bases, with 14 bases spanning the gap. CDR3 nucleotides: TGTGCCAGCAGCTTATCCCAGGGGCAGAGCTCCTACAATGAGCAGTTCTTC. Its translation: CASSLSQGQSSYNEQFF.